This T cell receptor (beta chain) was obtained from a study of regulatory T cells in long-lasting Graves disease. At the level of the study: By definition, persistent Graves' disease involved antithyroid drugs for over 5 years alongside positive TSH receptor antibodies. Study-wide results and caveats: With persistent disease, TRBV28, TRBJ1-2 and TRBJ2-5 were the favored segments.

The germline CDR1 and CDR2 sequences are SNHLY and FYNNEI. Trimming pared 7 bases from V and 1 base from J, leaving 10 bases between. The CDR3 is 13 amino acids. Time point: persistent/refractory GD, antithyroid drugs over 5 years with positive TRAb. The TCR library was made from RNA extracted from PBMCs. Patients were enrolled at an endocrinology department in Xi'an, China. This clonotype appeared many times. Its antigen is currently unknown. Arm-PCR of CDR3 regions and iRepertoire HTBI primers were used to build TCR beta libraries. TCRdb re-derived calls from the multiplex PCR reads in MiXCR, one entry per CDR3 protein. The table lists 700,000 or so distinct CDR3 sequences, 25% to 35% of them singletons, with about 40% in the top ten.

V is TRBV2 and J is TRBJ1-2; D is unresolved. The sample consisted of peripheral blood mononuclear cells (PBMCs), taken when the disease was refractory, from a patient treated with antithyroid drugs. This clonotype was obtained from a female donor with Graves disease. CDR3 coding DNA: TGTGCCAGCACCCTGGGTGATAACTATGGCTACACCTTC. It specifies CASTLGDNYGYTF.